Here is one TCR beta chain with its context. No antigen is known for it. Primers included in the PCR were 60 Vbeta and 13 Jbeta primers. Authors' data handling: Per a later analysis, the number of unique TCR beta chains was roughly 87 million, of which some 10 million were shared. Sequenced by immunoSEQ multiplex PCR; TCRdb stores in-frame clones only, minus some. That table furnishes V, J and clone size, whereas the DNA furnished D and trimming. Of around 130,000 clones in the sample, 75% to 85% were seen once. The data belong to a study of cytomegalovirus exposure and HLA in healthy donors. This CDR3 is built from 14 residues. Trimming took off 5 bases at V and 7 bases at J, with 18 bases between the two ends. Germline lookup yields CDR1 SGHTA and CDR2 FQGNSA. General study points: A later analysis appeared to link common viral pathogens to several of the most significant clusters. In an earlier analysis, in 620 or so donors, most V segments appeared productive either ~90% or ~30% of the time.

Despite likely unrecorded immune exposures, the donors were nominally healthy at the time of sampling. This TCR was sampled from a man between 45 and 60 years old in good health and CMV-seronegative. This chain joins TRBV7-2 and TRBJ2-7; no clear D. Sample: PBMCs. CDR3 protein: CASSPPGPPREQYF. DNA for the CDR3: TGTGCCAGCAGCCCCCCGGGTCCGCCGCGGGAGCAGTACTTC.